What follows are 26 T cell receptor beta chains derived from one specimen sequenced in a study of spatial heterogeneity in lung cancer. In TCRdb, the 5' RACE reads were re-called with MiXCR into one record per CDR3 protein. The repertoire consists of tens of thousands of distinct CDR3 sequences, with 5% to 6.5% occurring once and the leading ten covering around a fifth. The sample's time point: blood at routine non-recurrence follow-up after resection. Extraction of whole RNA from tumor, nontumor lung or frozen PBMC preceded unsorted sequencing. Sample: PBMCs, taken at follow-up. These receptors all come from a male donor with early-stage non-small cell lung cancer.

This sequence joins TRBV20-1 and TRBJ1-5, with D unresolved. Looked up from germline, CDR1 is DFQATT and CDR2 is SNEGSKA (reference sequence). CDR3 length: 15 amino acids. With 2 bases removed from V and 4 bases from J, the gap between germline ends came to 15 bases. The CDR3 loop reads CSARSSDGENQPQHF. The CDR3 DNA is TGCAGTGCTAGATCGTCCGACGGGGAAAATCAGCCCCAGCATTTT.

V gene TRBV20-1 combines with J gene TRBJ2-2; D gene ambiguous. Germline V lookup: CDR1 DFQATT, CDR2 SNEGSKA (reference sequence). The CDR3 is made up of 15 amino acids. V was shortened by 1 base and J by 0 bases, with 9 bases between the two germline ends. CDR3 loop: CSARVSQTNTGELFF. CDR3 DNA: TGCAGTGCTAGAGTTTCTCAGACGAACACCGGGGAGCTGTTTTTT.

This clonotype has at least ten counts. V gene TRBV11-3 combines with J gene TRBJ1-1; D ambiguous. V was clipped by 3 bases and J by 6 bases, with 11 bases between them. The CDR3 loop spans 13 amino acids. Germline CDR1 reads SGHNT; CDR2 reads YENEEA. The CDR3 loop reads CASSFEYSAEAFF. DNA for the CDR3: TGTGCCAGCAGCTTCGAGTATTCGGCTGAAGCTTTCTTT.

This clonotype occurred many times. The rearrangement links TRBV14 to TRBJ2-2; D is perhaps TRBD1 (6 bases). Germline assignment: CDR1 SGHDN and CDR2 FVKESK. V was pared by 4 bases and J by 1 base, with 10 bases between. The CDR3 spans 15 residues. CDR3 in amino acids: CASSLGQMNTGELFF. The DNA of the CDR3 is TGTGCCAGCAGCCTAGGACAGATGAACACCGGGGAGCTGTTTTTT. The whole variable domain, filled in from reference TRBV14 and TRBJ2-2, reads EAGVTQFPSHSVIEKGQTVTLRCDPISGHDNLYWYRRVMGKEIKFLLHFVKESKQDESGMPNNRFLAERTGGTYSTLKVQPAELEDSGVYFCASSLGQMNTGELFFGEGSRLTVL.

This clonotype was detected many times. This chain joins TRBV7-9 and TRBJ1-4; TRBD1 aligns across 10 bases. The germline V gene has CDR1 SEHNR and CDR2 FQNEAQ (reference sequence). With V trimmed by 5 bases and J by 1 base, 7 bases remained unmatched. This CDR3 spans 17 amino acids. CDR3 amino acids: CASSLWTGGRTNEKLFF. Here the CDR3 DNA reads TGTGCCAGCAGCCTCTGGACAGGGGGGAGAACTAATGAAAAACTGTTTTTT.

This clonotype was found many times. The rearrangement joins TRBV12-5 to TRBJ2-1, with D perhaps matching TRBD2 (5 bases). Trimming took off 5 bases at V and 0 bases at J, with 11 bases between the two ends. Germline V lookup: CDR1 LGHNT, CDR2 FRNRAP. The CDR3 is 15 residues long. The CDR3: CASGPGLSSYNEQFF. The CDR3 DNA reads TGTGCTAGTGGTCCTGGACTCAGCTCCTACAATGAGCAGTTCTTC.

The table lists this clonotype with many counts. The rearrangement links TRBV7-2 to TRBJ1-2, with TRBD1 matching over 8 bases. This CDR3 is built from 12 residues. In germline, CDR1 is SGHTA, CDR2 FQGNSA. V was clipped by 11 bases and J by 6 bases; unmatched bases: 8. This CDR3 is CAGMDRDNGYTF. CDR3 coding DNA: TGTGCCGGAATGGACAGGGACAATGGCTACACCTTC.

This chain connects TRBV12-3 or TRBV12-4 to TRBJ2-2; no clear D gene. With 2 bases removed from V and 4 bases from J, the gap between germline ends came to 11 bases. The CDR3 loop spans 15 amino acids. CDR3 bases: TGTGCCAGCAGTTTAAAAACCGGGTTCACCGGGGAGCTGTTTTTT. This encodes CASSLKTGFTGELFF.

In its sample, this clonotype was seen a few times. This chain connects TRBV5-1 to TRBJ2-7; D gene uncertain. The CDR3 has 12 amino acids. V lost 0 bases and J 6 bases, leaving 7 bases between the germline ends. CDR1 is SGHRS and CDR2 is YFSETQ in the germline V gene. CDR3 sequence: CASSLAVCEQYV. The CDR3 nucleotides are TGCGCCAGCAGCTTGGCCGTTTGCGAGCAGTACGTC.

The genes are TRBV4-3 and TRBJ2-1, with 9 bases aligning to TRBD2. In germline, CDR1 is LGHNA, CDR2 YSLEER. The CDR3 runs 17 residues. Trimming took 3 bases from V and 2 from J; bases not matched to a gene: 8. CDR3 sequence reads: CASSHILAGSAYNEQFF. The DNA for the CDR3 is TGCGCCAGCAGCCATATCCTAGCGGGATCGGCCTACAATGAGCAGTTCTTC.

This CDR3 is CASSLSGLFAGNEQFF. Written as DNA, the CDR3 is TGTGCCAGCAGCTTAAGTGGGCTATTTGCGGGCAATGAGCAGTTCTTC. This chain uses TRBV7-3 with TRBJ2-1; possible D gene TRBD2, 5 bases. CDR1 is SGHTA and CDR2 is FQGTGA in the germline V gene. V lost 1 base and J lost 6, with 16 bases in between. CDR3 length equals 16 residues.

This clonotype showed up just a few times. The chain combines TRBV5-1 with TRBJ1-1, with TRBD1 as a possible D gene (5 bases). Germline lookup yields CDR1 SGHRS and CDR2 YFSETQ. CDR3 length: 16 residues. With 1 base removed from V and 0 bases from J, the gap between germline ends came to 13 bases. The CDR3 DNA reads as TGCGCCAGCAGCTTGCTTGAGCGGGGGATGAACACTGAAGCTTTCTTT. It codes for CASSLLERGMNTEAFF.

This clonotype was picked up many times. The chain links TRBV11-3 to TRBJ2-3; D is unresolved. CDR1 and CDR2 (germline): SGHNT, YENEEA. The CDR3 is 11 amino acids. The V and J ends lost 1 base and 8 bases respectively, with 4 bases between them. The CDR3 DNA follows: TGTGCCAGCAGCTTAGGGCGTACGCAGTATTTT. Its translation: CASSLGRTQYF. The full variable domain, completed using reference TRBV11-3 and TRBJ2-3, is EAGVVQSPRYKIIEKKQPVAFWCNPISGHNTLYWYLQNLGQGPELLIRYENEEAVDDSQLPKDRFSAERLKGVDSTLKIQPAELGDSAVYLCASSLGRTQYFGPGTRLTVL.

Many counts were recorded for this clonotype. The rearrangement links TRBV7-2 to TRBJ2-2; TRBD2 matches 7 bases. J lost 4 bases, V lost 5 bases, and 10 bases had no gene match. This CDR3 contains 16 residues. Germline V gives CDR1 SGHTA, CDR2 FQGNSA. As DNA, the CDR3 is TGTGCCAGCAGCCCCCGGATAGCGGGTTTCACCGGGGAGCTGTTTTTT. It yields the protein CASSPRIAGFTGELFF.

This clonotype was detected many times. The chain links TRBV7-2 to TRBJ1-6; D perhaps matches TRBD1 (6 bases). The germline V gene encodes CDR1 SGHTA and CDR2 FQGNSA. Trimming took 6 bases from V and 10 from J, leaving 19 bases between them. This CDR3 region has 15 residues. CDR3 sequence (DNA): TGTGCCAGCAGATTACAGGGTTTCGGGGAATCACCCCTCCACTTT. Its protein is CASRLQGFGESPLHF.

This clonotype was counted many times. The chain carries TRBV6-2 or TRBV6-3 and TRBJ2-7; D possibly uses TRBD1 or TRBD2 (5 bases each). The ends were cut back, 11 bases at V and 5 bases at J, with 16 bases in the middle. In germline, CDR1 is MNHEY, CDR2 SVGEGT. The length of the CDR3 is 12 residues. Here the CDR3 DNA reads TGTGCCCCCGGTCTGGGGGAGAACGAGCAGTACGTC. It specifies CAPGLGENEQYV.

V is TRBV20-1 and J is TRBJ1-5; 9 nucleotides agree with TRBD1. Germline CDR1 is DFQATT and CDR2 is SNEGSKA (reference sequence). This CDR3 has 14 residues. Germline trimming cut 3 bases from V and 4 bases from J; bases unmatched to any gene: 4. The CDR3 bases are TGCAGTGCTAGCGGGACAGGGAAAAATCAGCCCCAGCATTTT. Translated: CSASGTGKNQPQHF.

The chain carries TRBV11-2 and TRBJ2-7; D may match TRBD1 or TRBD2 (5 bases each). The V end lost 5 bases, the J end lost 2 bases, and 13 bases lay between the germline ends. This CDR3 contains 14 residues. Per germline, CDR1 SGHAT and CDR2 FQNNGV. CDR3 sequence reads: CASSLDSGAYEQYV. The DNA for the CDR3 is TGTGCCAGCAGCCTTGACAGCGGCGCCTACGAGCAGTACGTC.

This clonotype was counted only a few times. The V call is TRBV7-3, the J call TRBJ1-1, with 10 nucleotides matching TRBD1. The CDR3 spans 16 residues. Germline values: CDR1 SGHTA, CDR2 FQGTGA. V shed 5 bases, J shed 6 bases, and the junction held 12 bases outside the gene matches. DNA for the CDR3: TGTGCCAGCAGCACCCGACAGGGGGCTAGAGGCGCTGAAGCTTTCTTT. Translated: CASSTRQGARGAEAFF.

A few counts support this clonotype. This chain links TRBV2 with TRBJ2-1, with 8 bases that match TRBD2. CDR1 SNHLY and CDR2 FYNNEI come from the germline V gene. The CDR3 sequence is 14 residues long. J lost 3 bases, V lost 8 bases, and 6 bases had no gene match. The CDR3: CASRREGVYNEQFF. CDR3 DNA sequence: TGTGCCAGCCGTCGGGAGGGGGTCTACAATGAGCAGTTCTTC.

This clonotype was found a few times. J is TRBJ2-2 and V is TRBV6-5; D is ambiguous. CDR1 MNHEY and CDR2 SVGAGI come from the germline V gene. The germline V and J ends were trimmed by 0 bases and 7 bases, with 3 bases remaining between them. The CDR3 spans 12 residues. In DNA, the CDR3 is TGTGCCAGCAGTTACTCGATCGGGGAGCTGTTTTTT. Its translation: CASSYSIGELFF.

This clonotype was recorded many times. V gene TRBV15 combines with J gene TRBJ1-1, with a possible D match to TRBD1 (6 bases). The CDR3 consists of 15 residues. Germline assignment: CDR1 LNHNV and CDR2 YYDKDF (reference sequence). V dropped 0 bases and J dropped 5 bases, with 13 bases sitting between them. In DNA, the CDR3 is TGTGCCACCAGCAGAGATGGGACAACCGGGACTGAAGCTTTCTTT. Translation gives CATSRDGTTGTEAFF.

This clonotype was observed a handful of times. The rearrangement links TRBV6-5 to TRBJ2-7; D is tentatively TRBD1 or TRBD2 (5 bases each). V was pared by 5 bases and J by 3 bases, with 17 bases between. This CDR3 has 15 amino acids. Germline values: CDR1 MNHEY, CDR2 SVGAGI. The CDR3 DNA is TGTGCCAGCAGTAGACAGACGTCGGGATTCTACGAGCAGTACGTC. Translated, it gives CASSRQTSGFYEQYV.

The chain combines TRBV18 with TRBJ1-1; possible D gene TRBD1, 5 bases. There are 14 residues in the CDR3. V dropped 2 bases and J dropped 0 bases, with 7 bases sitting between them. Germline CDR1 is KGHSH and CDR2 is LQKENI. CDR3 region: CASSPDRMNTEAFF. CDR3 nucleotides: TGTGCCAGCTCACCAGACAGAATGAACACTGAAGCTTTCTTT.

By sample fraction, this clonotype is medium-sized. The chain recombines TRBV28 with TRBJ2-7, with a possible D match to TRBD1 (5 bases). The germline V and J ends were trimmed by 5 bases and 0 bases, with 8 bases remaining between them. This CDR3 spans 13 amino acids. Looked up from germline, CDR1 is MDHEN and CDR2 is SYDVKM. CDR3 nucleotide sequence: TGTGCCAGCAGTCGACAGCACTCCTACGAGCAGTACTTC. This translates into CASSRQHSYEQYF. Using reference TRBV28 and TRBJ2-7 for the parts outside the CDR3, the full variable domain is DVKVTQSSRYLVKRTGEKVFLECVQDMDHENMFWYRQDPGLGLRLIYFSYDVKMKEKGDIPEGYSVSREKKERFSLILESASTNQTSMYLCASSRQHSYEQYFGPGTRLTVT.

This clonotype came up many times. This chain links TRBV12-3 or TRBV12-4 with TRBJ2-4; D is undetermined. The CDR3 runs 13 residues. With 5 bases removed from V and 7 bases from J, the gap between germline ends came to 12 bases. Written as DNA, the CDR3 is TGTGCCAGCAGTCCAACCGCGGCGAACATTCAGTACTTC. It encodes CASSPTAANIQYF.